These T cell receptor beta chains were read from a single sample in a study of beta chain features in type 1 diabetes. Sequencing used immunoSEQ multiplex PCR; TCRdb keeps in-frame clones, though not all of them. Here the sample spans 430,000 or so clones, roughly 11% being singletons. Material: naive CD4+ T cells from blood. These TCRs come from a woman between 18 and 29 years old in good health. Each CDR3 is given with its conserved first and last residue. The D gene is left open where the match is weak. Size values are once, few and many counts, or a class for expanded clones, and some rows have none.

V gene,clone size,D gene,J gene,CDR3 DNA,CDR3 protein
TRBV29-1,few,TRBD1,TRBJ2-1,TGCAGCGTCGACTGGACAGGGGGCAGAGAGCAGTTCTTC,CSVDWTGGREQFF
TRBV27,NA,NA,TRBJ1-4,TGTGCCAGCAGTTTTGCGGGGGTCGGTGAAAAACTGTTTTTT,CASSFAGVGEKLFF
TRBV30,NA,NA,TRBJ1-1,TGTGCCTGGAGTCATGTATTCACTGAAGCTTTCTTT,CAWSHVFTEAFF
TRBV5-1,few,NA,TRBJ2-5,TGCGCCAGCAGCCCGCTGACCCGTCAAGAGACCCAGTACTTC,CASSPLTRQETQYF
TRBV19,few,TRBD1,TRBJ2-1,TGTGCCAGTAAGTTAGGGGGCAGCTACAATGAGCAGTTCTTC,CASKLGGSYNEQFF
TRBV19,few,TRBD2,TRBJ2-1,TGTGCCAGTAGTCCTAGCGGGAGCGTTTTTGGTGACAATGAGCAGTTCTTC,CASSPSGSVFGDNEQFF
TRBV21-1,NA,NA,TRBJ2-5,TGTGCCAGCATGCCCCGGACAGGGGGCTTCTTGAAGACCCAGTACTTC,CASMPRTGGFLKTQYF
TRBV7-2,NA,TRBD2,TRBJ2-7,TGTGCCAGCAGCCCGAGCGGGAGTGGGTCCTACGAGCAGTACTTC,CASSPSGSGSYEQYF
TRBV29-1,few,NA,TRBJ1-2,TGCAGCGTTGGAACAGGGATCACCGATGGCTACACCTTC,CSVGTGITDGYTF
TRBV10-3,NA,NA,TRBJ2-4,TGTGCCATCAGCGGGACCGCCAACATTCAGTACTTC,CAISGTANIQYF
TRBV7-3,few,NA,TRBJ2-1,TGTGCCAGCAGCCAAGGGGCTACTAATGAGAGGGGGCAGTTCTTC,CASSQGATNERGQFF
TRBV7-9,few,NA,TRBJ2-5,TGTGCCAGCAGCTTGGGACAAACCTCCCAAGAGACCCAGTACTTC,CASSLGQTSQETQYF
TRBV4-1,few,TRBD1,TRBJ2-1,TGCGCCAGCAGCTTCGACAGGGGGAGATTCCTCGGGAACAATGAGCAGTTCTTC,CASSFDRGRFLGNNEQFF
TRBV28,few,TRBD1,TRBJ2-1,TGTGCCAGCAGTGTACAGGGGGCACCTCCTGAGCAGTTCTTC,CASSVQGAPPEQFF
TRBV5-4,few,TRBD2,TRBJ2-2,TGTGCCAGCAGCGCGGGACTAGCGGGAGGGGCCGGGGAGCTGTTTTTT,CASSAGLAGGAGELFF
TRBV2,NA,NA,TRBJ1-5,TGTGCCAGCAGTGCAGTTGGGTATCAGCCCCAGCATTTT,CASSAVGYQPQHF
TRBV6-6,few,NA,TRBJ2-7,TGTGCCAGCAGTTACTCGACGAGCTCCTACGAGCAGTACTTC,CASSYSTSSYEQYF
TRBV29-1,few,NA,TRBJ1-1,TGCAGCGTTGGGGTAGGGTTCTCTGAAGCTTTCTTT,CSVGVGFSEAFF
TRBV25-1,NA,NA,TRBJ2-5,TGTGCCAGCAGTGTTGTAAACGGAGAGACCCAGTACTTC,CASSVVNGETQYF
TRBV11-1,NA,NA,TRBJ2-1,TGTGCCAGCAGCTTAGGGACGACTCGTACCAATGAGCAGTTCTTC,CASSLGTTRTNEQFF
TRBV7-9,few,TRBD1,TRBJ2-7,TGTGCCAGCAGCTTAGCGCCACCGGGACAGCGTACCGACTACGAGCAGTACTTC,CASSLAPPGQRTDYEQYF
TRBV14,few,NA,TRBJ2-7,TGTGCCAGCAGCCAAGATGGCGGACAGCAGTACTTC,CASSQDGGQQYF
TRBV18,NA,TRBD2,TRBJ2-5,TGTGCCAGCTCACCTATCACCGGAGGCGGGGGAGGAGAGACCCAGTACTTC,CASSPITGGGGGETQYF
TRBV18,NA,TRBD1,TRBJ1-2,TGTGCCAGCTCACCACGCTGGGACAGCGTGTCAGTAAGCGGCTACACCTTC,CASSPRWDSVSVSGYTF